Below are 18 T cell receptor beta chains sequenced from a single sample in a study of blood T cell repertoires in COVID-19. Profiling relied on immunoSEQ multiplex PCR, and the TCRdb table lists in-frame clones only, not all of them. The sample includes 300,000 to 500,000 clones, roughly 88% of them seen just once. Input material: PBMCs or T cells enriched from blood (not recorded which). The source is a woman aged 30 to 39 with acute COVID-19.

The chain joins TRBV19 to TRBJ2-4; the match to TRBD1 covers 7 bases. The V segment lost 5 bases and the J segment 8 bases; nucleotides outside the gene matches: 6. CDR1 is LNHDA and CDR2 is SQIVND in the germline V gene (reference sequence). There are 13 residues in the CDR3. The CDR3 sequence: CASSPGGEDIQYF. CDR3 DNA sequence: TGTGCCAGTAGTCCAGGGGGTGAGGACATTCAGTACTTC.

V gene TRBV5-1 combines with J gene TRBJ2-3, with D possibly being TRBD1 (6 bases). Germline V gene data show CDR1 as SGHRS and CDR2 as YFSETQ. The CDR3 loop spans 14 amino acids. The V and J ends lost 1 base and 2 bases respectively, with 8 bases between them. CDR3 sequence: CASSLQGITDTQYF. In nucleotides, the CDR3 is TGCGCCAGCAGCTTGCAGGGGATCACAGATACGCAGTATTTT.

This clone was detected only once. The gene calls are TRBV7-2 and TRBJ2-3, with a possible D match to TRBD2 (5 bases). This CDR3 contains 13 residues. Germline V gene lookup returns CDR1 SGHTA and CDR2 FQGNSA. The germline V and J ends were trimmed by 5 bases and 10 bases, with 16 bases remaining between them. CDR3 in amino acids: CASSPGRGKPQYF. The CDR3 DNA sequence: TGTGCCAGCAGCCCCGGACGGGGAAAGCCGCAGTATTTT.

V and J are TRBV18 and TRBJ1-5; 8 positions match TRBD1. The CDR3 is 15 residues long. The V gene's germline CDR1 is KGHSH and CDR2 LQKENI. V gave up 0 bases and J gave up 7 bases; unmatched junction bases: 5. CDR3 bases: TGTGCCAGCTCACCACCGGGAACAGGGGGGCAGCCCCAGCATTTT. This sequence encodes CASSPPGTGGQPQHF.

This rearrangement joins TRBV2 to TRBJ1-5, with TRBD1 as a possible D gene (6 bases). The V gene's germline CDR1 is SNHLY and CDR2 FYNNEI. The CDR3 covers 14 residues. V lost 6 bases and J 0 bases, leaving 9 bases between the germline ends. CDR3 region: CASRDSNSNQPQHF. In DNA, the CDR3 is TGTGCCAGCAGGGACAGCAATAGCAATCAGCCCCAGCATTTT.

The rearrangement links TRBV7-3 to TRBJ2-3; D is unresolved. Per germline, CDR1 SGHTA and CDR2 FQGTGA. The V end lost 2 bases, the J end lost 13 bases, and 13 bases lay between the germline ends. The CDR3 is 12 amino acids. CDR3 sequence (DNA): TGTGCCAGCAGCTTAGGTTACTCCCCGGAGTATTTT. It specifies CASSLGYSPEYF.

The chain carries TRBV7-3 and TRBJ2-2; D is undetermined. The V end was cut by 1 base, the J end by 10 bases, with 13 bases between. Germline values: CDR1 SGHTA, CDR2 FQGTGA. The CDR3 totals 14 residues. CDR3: CASSLNVGYEELFF. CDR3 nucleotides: TGTGCCAGCAGCTTAAATGTGGGCTACGAGGAGCTGTTTTTT.

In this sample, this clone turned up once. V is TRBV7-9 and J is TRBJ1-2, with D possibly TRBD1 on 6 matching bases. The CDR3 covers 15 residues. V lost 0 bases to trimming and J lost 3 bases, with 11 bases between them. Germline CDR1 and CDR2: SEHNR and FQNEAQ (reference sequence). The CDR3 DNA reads TGTGCCAGCAGCTTAGCTCTGGGGGCGGACTATGGCTACACCTTC. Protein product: CASSLALGADYGYTF.

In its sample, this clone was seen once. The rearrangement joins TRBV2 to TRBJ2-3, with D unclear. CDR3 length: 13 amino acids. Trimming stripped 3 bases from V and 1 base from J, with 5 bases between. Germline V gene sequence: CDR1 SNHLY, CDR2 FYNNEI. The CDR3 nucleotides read TGTGCCAGCAGTGACAGTGGCACAGATACGCAGTATTTT. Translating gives CASSDSGTDTQYF.

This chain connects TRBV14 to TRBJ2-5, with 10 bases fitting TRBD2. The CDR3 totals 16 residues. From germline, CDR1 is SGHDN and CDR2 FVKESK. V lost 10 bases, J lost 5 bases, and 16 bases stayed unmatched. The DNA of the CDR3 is TGTGCCAAGGATTCAATAGCGGGGGGTAGAGGGGAGACCCAGTACTTC. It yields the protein CAKDSIAGGRGETQYF. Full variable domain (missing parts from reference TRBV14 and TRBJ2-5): EAGVTQFPSHSVIEKGQTVTLRCDPISGHDNLYWYRRVMGKEIKFLLHFVKESKQDESGMPNNRFLAERTGGTYSTLKVQPAELEDSGVYFCAKDSIAGGRGETQYFGPGTRLLVL.

DNA of the CDR3: TGTGCCAGCACTCTACGGGTATACGAGCAGTACTTC. This gives the protein CASTLRVYEQYF. The chain is built from TRBV2 and TRBJ2-7; D is unclear. The V gene lost 7 bases and the J gene lost 4 bases, with 11 bases spanning the gap. CDR1 and CDR2 from the germline V gene are SNHLY and FYNNEI. This CDR3 has 12 residues.

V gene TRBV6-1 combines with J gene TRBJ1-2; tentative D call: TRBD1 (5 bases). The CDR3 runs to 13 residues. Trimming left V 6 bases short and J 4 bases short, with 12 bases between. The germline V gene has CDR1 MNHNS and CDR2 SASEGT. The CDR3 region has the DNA TGTGCCAGCAGGATACAGGCGCCCTATGGCTACACCTTC. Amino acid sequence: CASRIQAPYGYTF.

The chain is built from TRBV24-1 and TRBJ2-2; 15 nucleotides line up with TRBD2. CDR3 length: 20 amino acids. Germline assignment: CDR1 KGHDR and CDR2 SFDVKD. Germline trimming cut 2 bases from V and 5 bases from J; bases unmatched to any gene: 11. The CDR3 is CATSDSLGLAGGPRTGELFF. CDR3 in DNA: TGTGCCACCAGTGATTCCCTCGGACTAGCGGGGGGGCCTAGAACCGGGGAGCTGTTTTTT.

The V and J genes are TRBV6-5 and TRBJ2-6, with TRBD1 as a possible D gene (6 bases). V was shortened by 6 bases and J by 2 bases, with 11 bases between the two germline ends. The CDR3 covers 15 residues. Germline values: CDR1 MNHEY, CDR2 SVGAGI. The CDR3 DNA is TGTGCCAGCAGGGGTGCAGGGGCTGGGGCCAACGTCCTGACTTTC. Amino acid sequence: CASRGAGAGANVLTF.

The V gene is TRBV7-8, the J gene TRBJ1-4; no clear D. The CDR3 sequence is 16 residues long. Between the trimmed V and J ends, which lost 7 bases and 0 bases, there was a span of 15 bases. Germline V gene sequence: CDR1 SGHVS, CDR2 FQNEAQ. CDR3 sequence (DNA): TGTGCCAGCAAGAACCCGGGATCGTCAACTAATGAAAAACTGTTTTTT. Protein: CASKNPGSSTNEKLFF. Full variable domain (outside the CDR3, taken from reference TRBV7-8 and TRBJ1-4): GAGVSQSPRYKVAKRGQDVALRCDPISGHVSLFWYQQALGQGPEFLTYFQNEAQLDKSGLPSDRFFAERPEGSVSTLKIQRTQQEDSAVYLCASKNPGSSTNEKLFFGSGTQLSVL.

This chain's CDR3 is CASSLEGGAWNTEAFF. In DNA, the CDR3 is TGTGCCAGCAGCTTAGAAGGGGGGGCCTGGAACACTGAAGCTTTCTTT. The gene calls are TRBV7-2 and TRBJ1-1, with D possibly TRBD1 on 6 matching bases. The CDR3 totals 16 residues. Germline V gives CDR1 SGHTA, CDR2 FQGNSA. With 1 base removed from V and 1 base from J, the gap between germline ends came to 13 bases.

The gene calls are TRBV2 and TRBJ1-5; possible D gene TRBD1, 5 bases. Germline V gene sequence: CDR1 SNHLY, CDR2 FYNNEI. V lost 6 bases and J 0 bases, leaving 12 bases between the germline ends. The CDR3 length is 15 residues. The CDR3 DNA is TGTGCCAGCAGGGACTCGGGGGATAGCAATCAGCCCCAGCATTTT. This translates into CASRDSGDSNQPQHF.

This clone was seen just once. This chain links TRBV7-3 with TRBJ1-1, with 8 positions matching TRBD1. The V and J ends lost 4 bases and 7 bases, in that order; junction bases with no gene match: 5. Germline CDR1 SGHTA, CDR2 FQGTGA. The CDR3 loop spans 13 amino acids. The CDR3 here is CASSSGGTGEAFF. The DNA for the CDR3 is TGTGCCAGCAGCTCAGGGGGCACTGGTGAAGCTTTCTTT.